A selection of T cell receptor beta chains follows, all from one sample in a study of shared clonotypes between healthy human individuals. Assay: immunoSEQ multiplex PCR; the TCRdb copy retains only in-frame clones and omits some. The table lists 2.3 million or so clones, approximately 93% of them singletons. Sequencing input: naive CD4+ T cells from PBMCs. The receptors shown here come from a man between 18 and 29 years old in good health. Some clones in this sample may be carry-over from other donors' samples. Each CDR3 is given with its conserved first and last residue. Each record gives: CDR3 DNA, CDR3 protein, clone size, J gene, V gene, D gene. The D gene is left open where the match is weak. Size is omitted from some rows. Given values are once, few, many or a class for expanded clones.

TGTGCCAGCAGCTTAGGACAGGTCTCCTCACTGTCCTACAATGAGCAGTTCTTC | CASSLGQVSSLSYNEQFF | - | TRBJ2-1 | TRBV7-8 | -
TGCAGCGTCGGGGGGCGGAGCACAGATACGCAGTATTTT | CSVGGRSTDTQYF | - | TRBJ2-3 | TRBV29-1 | -
TGTGCCAGCAGGACGGGACGTGTTGAGCGGGAGGGGCTCTACGAGCAGTACTTC | CASRTGRVEREGLYEQYF | - | TRBJ2-7 | TRBV7-8 | TRBD2
TGCGCCAGCTGGACAGGGGACTCCTACGAGCAGTACTTC | CASWTGDSYEQYF | - | TRBJ2-7 | TRBV10-1 | TRBD1
TGTGCCAGCAGCTCCCCTGTGCCCGGAAGCTCCTACGAGCAGTACTTC | CASSSPVPGSSYEQYF | - | TRBJ2-7 | TRBV5-6 | -
TGTGCCAGCAGCTTAGGACAGAGCTCTGGAAACACCATATATTTT | CASSLGQSSGNTIYF | - | TRBJ1-3 | TRBV7-8 | -
TGTGCCAGCCAACAGGGCCCCGCTATGAACACTGAAGCTTTCTTT | CASQQGPAMNTEAFF | - | TRBJ1-1 | TRBV4-2 | -
TGTGCCAGTAGGAGGGGGGACTATGGCTACACCTTC | CASRRGDYGYTF | - | TRBJ1-2 | TRBV19 | -
TGTGCCAGCAGCACCCGGGACAGGGGGTATAACACCGGGGAGCTGTTTTTT | CASSTRDRGYNTGELFF | - | TRBJ2-2 | TRBV11-3 | TRBD1
TGTGCCAGCAGTGAATGGGGCACAGATACGCAGTATTTT | CASSEWGTDTQYF | many | TRBJ2-3 | TRBV2 | -
TGCGCCAGCAGCCAGCGAATAGCGGGACCGCAGGGGGAGCAGTACTTC | CASSQRIAGPQGEQYF | - | TRBJ2-7 | TRBV4-3 | TRBD2
TGTGCCAGCTCACGGGGACAGGGGGAAGCCTACGAGCAGTACTTC | CASSRGQGEAYEQYF | - | TRBJ2-7 | TRBV18 | TRBD1
TGTGCCAGCGGATCCCCCGGTGGGAACACTGAAGCTTTCTTT | CASGSPGGNTEAFF | - | TRBJ1-1 | TRBV6-5 | -
TGCGCCAGCAGCCAAGCATCCCTTCAGGGGGGGACCCACAATGAGCAGTTCTTC | CASSQASLQGGTHNEQFF | - | TRBJ2-1 | TRBV4-1 | -
TGCGCCAGCAGCCAAGATTTTGGTAAGGGCAATCAGCCCCAGCATTTT | CASSQDFGKGNQPQHF | - | TRBJ1-5 | TRBV4-3 | -
TGTGCCAGCAGCTTAGCTCAGGATGGGACCCAGTACTTC | CASSLAQDGTQYF | - | TRBJ2-5 | TRBV7-2 | -
TGTGCCAGCAGTTTGAAGTTCGAGGGAAACTATGGCTACACCTTC | CASSLKFEGNYGYTF | - | TRBJ1-2 | TRBV28 | -
TGTGCCAGCAGGTCGGGACTAGCGGGAGCAGATACGCAGTATTTT | CASRSGLAGADTQYF | - | TRBJ2-3 | TRBV9 | TRBD2
TGTGCCAGCACAGCCGGGACAGAGACCTACGAGCAGTACTTC | CASTAGTETYEQYF | - | TRBJ2-7 | TRBV6-5 | TRBD1
TGCGCCAGCAGCTTAAACCCCGGGACCCCGGGGGACGAGCAGTACTTC | CASSLNPGTPGDEQYF | once | TRBJ2-7 | TRBV5-1 | -
TGTGCCAGCAGCCAAGTAGGACAGGGCCACTACGAGCAGTACTTC | CASSQVGQGHYEQYF | - | TRBJ2-7 | TRBV4-2 | TRBD1
TGTGCCAGCAGTTTGCCGACTAGCGCGAACACCGGGGAGCTGTTTTTT | CASSLPTSANTGELFF | once | TRBJ2-2 | TRBV28 | TRBD2
TGTGCCAGCAGCTTAGCGACCGGGATCGAGCAGTACTTC | CASSLATGIEQYF | - | TRBJ2-7 | TRBV7-2 | -
TGTGCCACCAGCAGAGATCAATTCTATGGCTACACCTTC | CATSRDQFYGYTF | few | TRBJ1-2 | TRBV15 | -
TGTGCCAGCAGCTCCAGGGTCTCTAACTATGGCTACACCTTC | CASSSRVSNYGYTF | - | TRBJ1-2 | TRBV11-2 | -
TGCGCCAGCAGCCAAGATCCGGGGGGCGCCCCGATTGGGAACTATGGCTACACCTTC | CASSQDPGGAPIGNYGYTF | - | TRBJ1-2 | TRBV4-1 | -
TGTGCCAGCAGTGAAGGACAGGGGGCCTATCAGCCCCAGCATTTT | CASSEGQGAYQPQHF | - | TRBJ1-5 | TRBV2 | TRBD1
TGCGCCAGCAGCCAAGTGCTAGCTGAAAGCTCCTACAATGAGCAGTTCTTC | CASSQVLAESSYNEQFF | - | TRBJ2-1 | TRBV4-1 | -
TGTGCCAGCAGTTTCTTATTAGGCGGGGATCAGCCCCAGCATTTT | CASSFLLGGDQPQHF | - | TRBJ1-5 | TRBV28 | -
TGTGCCAGCAGCTTTGGTTCAGGGGGCTACGAGCAGTACTTC | CASSFGSGGYEQYF | - | TRBJ2-7 | TRBV7-9 | TRBD1
TGTGCCACCCGGAGAGCCACTGAAGCTTTCTTT | CATRRATEAFF | - | TRBJ1-1 | TRBV19 | -